Below, 24 T cell receptor beta chains from the same sample are listed, as sequenced in a study of radiotherapy plus CTLA-4 blockade in lung cancer. TCRdb keeps only in-frame clones here, not all; method: immunoSEQ multiplex PCR. The sample has approximately 41,000 clones, more than 60% seen once; the top ten hold approximately 10%. Sequenced here: peripheral blood, sampled from a patient treated with radiotherapy plus ipilimumab. The receptor source for this set is a human donor with non-small cell lung cancer who had stable disease on radiotherapy plus ipilimumab.

The J gene is TRBJ2-7, the V gene TRBV19; 9 bases are a match to TRBD1. V was clipped by 5 bases and J by 2 bases; unmatched bases: 7. The germline CDR1 and CDR2 sequences are LNHDA and SQIVND (reference sequence). This CDR3 is built from 15 residues. DNA of the CDR3: TGTGCCAGTAGTGACGGACAGGGGTGGCCCTACGAGCAGTACTTC. Translation gives CASSDGQGWPYEQYF.

CDR3 bases: TGTGCCAGCAGCTCAGGACAGGGGGTTTACAATGAGCAGTTCTTC. Translated, it gives CASSSGQGVYNEQFF. This chain uses TRBV5-4 with TRBJ2-1; 10 bases map to TRBD1. The V gene end was trimmed by 3 bases and the J gene end by 4 bases; junction bases not matched to a gene: 4. The CDR3 has 15 residues. CDR1 is SGHNT, CDR2 YYREEE, per germline (reference sequence).

At least ten counts were recorded for this clone. The rearrangement links TRBV4-3 to TRBJ2-7, with TRBD2 matching 10 bases. This CDR3 has 17 amino acids. Germline V lookup: CDR1 LGHNA, CDR2 YSLEER. The J segment lost 2 bases and the V segment lost 4 bases, leaving 11 bases of the junction unmatched. DNA for the CDR3: TGCGCCAGCAGCCTAGCGGCTAGCGGGGGCCCTGCCTACGAGCAGTACTTC. Amino acids: CASSLAASGGPAYEQYF.

The V call is TRBV5-5, the J call TRBJ1-3; no clear D gene. V was pared by 2 bases and J by 1 base, with 13 bases between. There are 16 residues in the CDR3. Germline values: CDR1 SGHKS, CDR2 YYEKEE (reference sequence). CDR3 nucleotide sequence: TGTGCCAGCAGCTTTGGCGTGCCGGGGTCTGGAAACACCATATATTTT. It encodes CASSFGVPGSGNTIYF.

The chain couples TRBV2 to TRBJ1-1; 7 bases fit TRBD1. With 5 bases clipped from V and 4 bases from J, the junction kept 4 bases outside the gene matches. CDR1 is SNHLY, CDR2 FYNNEI, per germline. The CDR3 runs 13 residues. DNA for the CDR3: TGTGCCAGCAGTCTGAACAGGGGCACTGAAGCTTTCTTT. This translates into CASSLNRGTEAFF.

Remarks on this clone: This CDR3 is missing its conserved last phenylalanine or tryptophan, likely due to a read error. It is unclear where the CDR3 begins or ends on the DNA, so no DNA is shown, and the CDR3 is as TCRdb lists it. The chain recombines TRBV6-1 with TRBJ1-4; TRBD1 is taken as the D call from the table, unchecked against the DNA. Germline V gene data show CDR1 as MNHNS and CDR2 as SASEGT. With termini counted, the CDR3 has 15 amino acids. The CDR3 sequence: CASSPRPDRTPELLV.

The V call is TRBV7-9, the J call TRBJ2-5, with 8 nucleotides matching TRBD1. This CDR3 comprises 17 residues. CDR1 and CDR2 from the germline V gene are SEHNR and FQNEAQ (reference sequence). J lost 0 bases, V lost 5 bases, and 11 bases had no gene match. In DNA, the CDR3 is TGTGCCAGCAGCACCAGACAGGGGTTGATGTACCAAGAGACCCAGTACTTC. Its translation: CASSTRQGLMYQETQYF.

This rearrangement joins TRBV5-5 to TRBJ2-3; D possibly corresponds to TRBD2 (7 bases). This CDR3 is built from 17 residues. The V and J ends lost 0 bases and 1 base respectively, with 15 bases between them. Germline V lookup: CDR1 SGHKS, CDR2 YYEKEE (reference sequence). This chain's CDR3 is CASSLVRGAGGTDTQYF. The CDR3 DNA is TGTGCCAGCAGCTTGGTGAGGGGGGCGGGGGGCACAGATACGCAGTATTTT.

The CDR3 region has the DNA TGCAGCGTTGACAGAGGCGTGGAGACCCAGTACTTC. Its translation is CSVDRGVETQYF. The chain links TRBV29-1 to TRBJ2-5, with D unclear. Germline V gene sequence: CDR1 SQVTM, CDR2 ANQGSEA. V lost 3 bases and J lost 5, with 10 bases in between. This CDR3 spans 12 amino acids.

The V call is TRBV5-1, the J call TRBJ2-7; 8 positions match TRBD1. CDR1 SGHRS and CDR2 YFSETQ come from the germline V gene. Trimming cost V 0 bases and J 5 bases; bases outside gene matches: 10. There are 16 residues in the CDR3. This chain's CDR3 is CASSLVPRTGRNEQYF. For the CDR3, the DNA is TGCGCCAGCAGCTTGGTTCCGAGGACAGGGAGGAACGAGCAGTACTTC.

The V gene is TRBV7-2, the J gene TRBJ2-7; TRBD1 matches 11 bases. The V gene's germline CDR1 is SGHTA and CDR2 FQGNSA. CDR3 length: 17 residues. Unmatched junction bases numbered 15, after V lost 5 bases and J lost 6 bases. The CDR3 is CASSLGQGAIQWGEQYF. Here the CDR3 DNA reads TGTGCCAGCAGCCTCGGACAGGGGGCTATACAATGGGGCGAGCAGTACTTC. Supplemented by reference TRBV7-2 and TRBJ2-7, the full variable domain reads GAGVSQSPSNKVTEKGKDVELRCDPISGHTALYWYRQSLGQGLEFLIYFQGNSAPDKSGLPSDRFSAERTGGSVSTLTIQRTQQEDSAVYLCASSLGQGAIQWGEQYFGPGTRLTVT.

The gene calls are TRBV5-1 and TRBJ1-6; D uncertain. Germline values: CDR1 SGHRS, CDR2 YFSETQ. V was pared by 0 bases and J by 10 bases, with 14 bases between. This CDR3 region has 15 residues. CDR3 DNA sequence: TGCGCCAGCAGCTTGGAGTCAGGCAACCCCTCACCCCTCCACTTT. This translates into CASSLESGNPSPLHF.

The rearrangement uses TRBV30 and TRBJ2-5, with TRBD1 as a possible D gene (5 bases). V lost 0 bases and J lost 5, with 13 bases in between. The CDR3 has 14 residues. Germline values: CDR1 GTSNPN, CDR2 SVGIG (reference sequence). CDR3 sequence reads: CAWSVQGNQETQYF. The CDR3 coding sequence is TGTGCCTGGAGTGTGCAGGGTAATCAGGAGACCCAGTACTTC.

This clone has only a few counts. This chain uses TRBV4-3 with TRBJ2-7, with a possible D match to TRBD1 (5 bases). Germline-derived CDR1 and CDR2 are LGHNA and YSLEER. There are 17 residues in the CDR3. V dropped 2 bases and J dropped 7 bases, with 24 bases sitting between them. The CDR3 spells CASSQSYRAADRIEQYF. In DNA, the CDR3 is TGCGCCAGCAGCCAATCGTACCGGGCCGCTGACAGAATAGAGCAGTACTTC.

The chain uses TRBV5-6 and TRBJ2-1; a weak D match, TRBD1 (6 bases). The CDR3 loop spans 15 amino acids. With 0 bases removed from V and 11 bases from J, the gap between germline ends came to 18 bases. Germline values: CDR1 SGHDT, CDR2 YYEEEE. The CDR3 nucleotides are TGTGCCAGCAGCTTGGAGGAGACAGGCCACCTAAAGCAGTTCTTC. Its translation: CASSLEETGHLKQFF.

This chain uses TRBV9 with TRBJ1-1; 7 bases are shared with TRBD1. The ends lost 4 bases at V and 4 bases at J; junction bases unmatched: 13. Germline V gene data show CDR1 as SGDLS and CDR2 as YYNGEE. This CDR3 is 16 amino acids long. The CDR3 reads CASSPGGLTGTTEAFF. CDR3 coding DNA: TGTGCCAGCAGCCCTGGGGGGTTGACAGGGACCACTGAAGCTTTCTTT.

The chain joins TRBV28 to TRBJ1-1; 10 bases align to TRBD1. Looked up from germline, CDR1 is MDHEN and CDR2 is SYDVKM. The CDR3 is 15 residues long. J lost 6 bases, V lost 5 bases, and 9 bases had no gene match. The CDR3 DNA is TGTGCCAGCAGTCCGGCAGGACAGGGGGGCTCTGAAGCTTTCTTT. Amino acids: CASSPAGQGGSEAFF.

The genes are TRBV7-9 and TRBJ2-5; no definite D call. V was clipped by 6 bases and J by 7 bases, with 18 bases between them. The germline V gene has CDR1 SEHNR and CDR2 FQNEAQ (reference sequence). The CDR3 covers 14 residues. CDR3 amino acids: CASSQADGIGTQYF. The CDR3 DNA follows: TGTGCCAGCAGTCAGGCCGACGGAATCGGGACCCAGTACTTC.

The gene calls are TRBV30 and TRBJ2-5; 7 positions agree with TRBD1. Germline loops: CDR1 GTSNPN, CDR2 SVGIG (reference sequence). J gave up 3 bases and V 3 bases, and 7 bases lay outside the gene matches. The length of the CDR3 is 14 residues. The CDR3 reads CAWSSGTAKETQYF. CDR3 DNA sequence: TGTGCCTGGAGCTCCGGGACAGCAAAAGAGACCCAGTACTTC.

The V call is TRBV2, the J call TRBJ1-4, with D maybe TRBD1 (6 bases). The V gene's germline CDR1 is SNHLY and CDR2 FYNNEI. V shed 8 bases and J shed 5 bases, with 18 bases lying between them. This CDR3 spans 15 amino acids. CDR3 in DNA: TGTGCCAGCCGTAGAAGGGACACTTTAAATGAAAAACTGTTTTTT. Translating gives CASRRRDTLNEKLFF.

The rearrangement uses TRBV7-2 and TRBJ1-3; 10 bases map to TRBD1. The CDR3 has 17 amino acids. The germline CDR1 and CDR2 sequences are SGHTA and FQGNSA. Trimming took 1 base from V and 3 from J; bases not matched to a gene: 6. The CDR3 DNA reads as TGTGCCAGCAGCTTAGGGGGACAGGGGATGGGTGGAAACACCATATATTTT. Encoded protein: CASSLGGQGMGGNTIYF.

The gene calls are TRBV21-1 and TRBJ2-2; the table's D call, TRBD1, was not checked against the DNA. TRBV21-1 is reported as a pseudogene. The CDR3 sequence is 21 residues long. The CDR3 coding sequence is TGTGCCAGCAGCAAAGAATACAGGGGGACACGGTTGGGGTTGTTCACCGGGGAGCTGTTTTTT. This translates into CASSKEYRGTRLGLFTGELFF.

The chain uses TRBV4-3 and TRBJ1-3; D remains ambiguous. The CDR3 spans 16 residues. Trimming shortened V by 1 base and J by 0 bases, and 10 bases separated the two germline ends. Germline V CDR1 and CDR2: LGHNA, YSLEER. The CDR3 protein is CASSQVGSGSGNTIYF. In nucleotides, the CDR3 is TGCGCCAGCAGCCAAGTGGGCAGTGGCTCTGGAAACACCATATATTTT.

V and J are TRBV30 and TRBJ2-5; 14 bases map to TRBD2. The CDR3 is 18 residues long. In germline, CDR1 is GTSNPN, CDR2 SVGIG (reference sequence). The J segment lost 3 bases and the V segment lost 0 bases, leaving 9 bases of the junction unmatched. The CDR3: CAWSVGGLAGGIKETQYF. CDR3 in DNA: TGTGCCTGGAGTGTAGGAGGACTAGCGGGGGGAATCAAAGAGACCCAGTACTTC. The full variable domain, rest sourced from reference TRBV30 and TRBJ2-5, is SQTIHQWPATLVQPVGSPLSLECTVEGTSNPNLYWYRQAAGRGLQLLFYSVGIGQISSEVPQNLSASRPQDRQFILSSKKLLLSDSGFYLCAWSVGGLAGGIKETQYFGPGTRLLVL.